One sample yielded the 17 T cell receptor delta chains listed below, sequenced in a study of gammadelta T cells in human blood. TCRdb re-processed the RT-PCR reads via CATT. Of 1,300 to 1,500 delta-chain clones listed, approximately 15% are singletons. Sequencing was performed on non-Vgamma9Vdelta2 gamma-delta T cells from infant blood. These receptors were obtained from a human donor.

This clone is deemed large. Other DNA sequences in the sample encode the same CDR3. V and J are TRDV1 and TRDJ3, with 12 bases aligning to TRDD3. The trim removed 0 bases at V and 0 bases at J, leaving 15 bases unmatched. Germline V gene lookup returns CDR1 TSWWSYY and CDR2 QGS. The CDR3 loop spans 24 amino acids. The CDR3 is CALGELVRGYWGIPSSWDTRQMFF. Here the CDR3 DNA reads TGTGCTCTTGGGGAACTAGTCAGGGGCTACTGGGGGATACCGAGCTCCTGGGACACCCGACAGATGTTTTTC.

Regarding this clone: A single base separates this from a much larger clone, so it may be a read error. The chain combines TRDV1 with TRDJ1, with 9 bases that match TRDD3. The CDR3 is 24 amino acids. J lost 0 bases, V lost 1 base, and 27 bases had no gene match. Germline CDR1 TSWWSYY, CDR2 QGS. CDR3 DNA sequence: TGTGCTCTTGGGGAACCCTCCTCCTTCTACGGGGGATACACAGTCCGTACCTACACCGATAAACTCATCTTT. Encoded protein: CALGEPSSFYGGYTVRTYTDKLIF.

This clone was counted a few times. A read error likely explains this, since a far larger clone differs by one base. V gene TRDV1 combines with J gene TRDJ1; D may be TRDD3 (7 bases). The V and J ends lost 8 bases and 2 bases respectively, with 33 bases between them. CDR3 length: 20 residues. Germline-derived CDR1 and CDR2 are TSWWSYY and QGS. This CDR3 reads CALNLPSLAGGPYGTDKLIF. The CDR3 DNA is TGTGCTCTTAACCTGCCTTCCCTTGCTGGGGGGCCCTACGGTACCGATAAACTCATCTTT.

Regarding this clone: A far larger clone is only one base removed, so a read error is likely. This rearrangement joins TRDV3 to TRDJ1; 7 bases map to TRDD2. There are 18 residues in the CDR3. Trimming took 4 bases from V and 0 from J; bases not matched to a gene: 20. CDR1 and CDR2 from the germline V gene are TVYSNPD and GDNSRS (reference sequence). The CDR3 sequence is CASFLRPGRSYYTDKLIF. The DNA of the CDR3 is TGTGCCTCTTTCCTACGTCCTGGGAGATCCTACTACACCGATAAACTCATCTTT.

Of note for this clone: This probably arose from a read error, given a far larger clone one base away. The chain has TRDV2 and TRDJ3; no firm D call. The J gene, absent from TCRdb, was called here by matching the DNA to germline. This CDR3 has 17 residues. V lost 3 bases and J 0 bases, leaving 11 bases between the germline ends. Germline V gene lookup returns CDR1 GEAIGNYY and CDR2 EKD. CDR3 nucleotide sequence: TGTGCCTGTGACTGTGGGCCCCGCTCCTGGGACACCCGACAGATGTTTTTC. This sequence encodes CACDCGPRSWDTRQMFF.

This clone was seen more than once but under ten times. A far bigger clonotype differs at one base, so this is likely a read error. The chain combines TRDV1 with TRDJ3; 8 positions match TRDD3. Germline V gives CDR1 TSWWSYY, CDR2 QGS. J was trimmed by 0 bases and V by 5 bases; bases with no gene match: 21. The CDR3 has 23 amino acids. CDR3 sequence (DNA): TGTGCTCTTGGGAAGGGCTTACCTCGAACCTGGGGGACCCACTCCTGGGACACCCGACAGATGTTTTTC. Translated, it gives CALGKGLPRTWGTHSWDTRQMFF.

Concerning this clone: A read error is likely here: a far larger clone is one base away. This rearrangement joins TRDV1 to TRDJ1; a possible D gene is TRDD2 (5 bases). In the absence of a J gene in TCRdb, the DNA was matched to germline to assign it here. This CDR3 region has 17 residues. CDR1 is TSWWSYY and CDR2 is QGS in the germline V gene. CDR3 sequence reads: CALGKLPTFDRTDKLIF. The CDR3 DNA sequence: TGTGCTCTTGGGAAACTCCCCACCTTCGACCGCACCGATAAACTCATCTTT.

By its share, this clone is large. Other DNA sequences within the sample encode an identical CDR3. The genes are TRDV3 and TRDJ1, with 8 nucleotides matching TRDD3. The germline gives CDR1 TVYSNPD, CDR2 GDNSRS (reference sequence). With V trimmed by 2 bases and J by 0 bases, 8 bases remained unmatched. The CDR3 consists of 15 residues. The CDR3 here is CAFSHWGEYTDKLIF. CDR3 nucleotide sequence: TGTGCCTTTTCCCACTGGGGGGAATACACCGATAAACTCATCTTT.

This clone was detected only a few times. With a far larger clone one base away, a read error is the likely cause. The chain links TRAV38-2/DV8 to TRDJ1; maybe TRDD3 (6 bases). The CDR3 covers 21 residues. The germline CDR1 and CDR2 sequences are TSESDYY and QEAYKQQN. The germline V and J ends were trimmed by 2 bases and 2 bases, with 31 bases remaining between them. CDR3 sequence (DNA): TGTGCTTATAGGAGTGGCCCCTTCACCCCTCTCGATGGATACTCAACCGATAAACTCATCTTT. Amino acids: CAYRSGPFTPLDGYSTDKLIF.

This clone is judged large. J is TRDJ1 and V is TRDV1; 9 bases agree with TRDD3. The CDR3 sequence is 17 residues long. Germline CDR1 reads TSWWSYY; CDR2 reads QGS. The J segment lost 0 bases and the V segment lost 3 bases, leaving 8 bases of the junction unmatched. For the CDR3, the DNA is TGTGCTCTTGGGGACATACTGGGGGACCAGTACACCGATAAACTCATCTTT. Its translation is CALGDILGDQYTDKLIF.

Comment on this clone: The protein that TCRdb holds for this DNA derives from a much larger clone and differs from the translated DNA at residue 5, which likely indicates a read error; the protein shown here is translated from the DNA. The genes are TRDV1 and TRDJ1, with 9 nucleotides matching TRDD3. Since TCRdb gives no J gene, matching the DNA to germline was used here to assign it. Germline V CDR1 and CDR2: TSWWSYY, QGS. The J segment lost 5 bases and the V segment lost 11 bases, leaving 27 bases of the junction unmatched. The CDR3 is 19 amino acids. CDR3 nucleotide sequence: TGTGCTAGCGAACCGGGGATACGTCGACGACCCCCGGCCCTTGATAAACTCATCTTT. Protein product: CASEPGIRRRPPALDKLIF.

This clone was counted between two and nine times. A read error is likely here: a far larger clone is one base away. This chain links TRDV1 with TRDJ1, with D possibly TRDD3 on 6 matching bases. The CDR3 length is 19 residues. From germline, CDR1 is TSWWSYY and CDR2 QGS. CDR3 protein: CAPGDPTLWSVGVFDKLIF. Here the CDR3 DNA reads TGTGCTCCTGGGGACCCTACTCTATGGAGTGTTGGGGTCTTCGATAAACTCATCTTT.

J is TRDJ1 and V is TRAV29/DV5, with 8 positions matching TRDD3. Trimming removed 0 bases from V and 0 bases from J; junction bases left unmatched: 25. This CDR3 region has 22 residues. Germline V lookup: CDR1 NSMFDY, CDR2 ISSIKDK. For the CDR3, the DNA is TGTGCAGCAAGCGCAACTAACTTTGGCGAAGTACTGGGGGCCATGTACACCGATAAACTCATCTTT. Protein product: CAASATNFGEVLGAMYTDKLIF.

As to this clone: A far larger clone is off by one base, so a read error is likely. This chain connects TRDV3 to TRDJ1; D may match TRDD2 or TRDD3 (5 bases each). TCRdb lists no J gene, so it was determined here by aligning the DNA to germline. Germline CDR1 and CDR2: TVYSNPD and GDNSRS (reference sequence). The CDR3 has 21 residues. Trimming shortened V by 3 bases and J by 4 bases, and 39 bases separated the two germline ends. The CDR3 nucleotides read TGTGCCTTCCTACGTTCTACCGTTGACCCCTCCTCTCTGGGACCAGACGATAAACTCATCTTT. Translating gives CAFLRSTVDPSSLGPDDKLIF.

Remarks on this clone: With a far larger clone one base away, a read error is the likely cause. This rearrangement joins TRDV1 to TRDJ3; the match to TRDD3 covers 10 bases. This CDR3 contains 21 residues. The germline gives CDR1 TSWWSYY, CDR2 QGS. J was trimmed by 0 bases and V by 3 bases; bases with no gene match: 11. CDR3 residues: CALGERLGDRSCSWDTRQMFF. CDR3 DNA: TGTGCTCTTGGGGAGAGGCTGGGGGATAGATCATGCTCCTGGGACACCCGACAGATGTTTTTC.

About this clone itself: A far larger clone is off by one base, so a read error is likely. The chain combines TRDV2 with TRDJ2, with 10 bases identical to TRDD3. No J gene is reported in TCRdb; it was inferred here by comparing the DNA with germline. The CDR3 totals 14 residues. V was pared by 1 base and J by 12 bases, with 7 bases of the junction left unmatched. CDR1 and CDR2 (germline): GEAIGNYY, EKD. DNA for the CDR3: TGTGCCTGTGACACTGGGGGATACACCGATAAACTCTTCTTT. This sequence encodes CACDTGGYTDKLFF.

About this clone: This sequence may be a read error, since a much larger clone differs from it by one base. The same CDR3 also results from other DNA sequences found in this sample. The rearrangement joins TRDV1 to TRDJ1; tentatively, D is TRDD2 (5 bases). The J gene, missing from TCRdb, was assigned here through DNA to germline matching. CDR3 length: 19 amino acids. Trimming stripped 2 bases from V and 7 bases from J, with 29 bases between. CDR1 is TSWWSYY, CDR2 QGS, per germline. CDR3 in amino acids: CALGERRVSEPYPYGKLIF. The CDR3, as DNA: TGTGCTCTTGGGGAAAGGCGGGTAAGCGAGCCATATCCCTACGGTAAACTCATCTTT.